This T cell receptor beta chain was identified during a study of T cells in Graves' hyperthyroidism and ophthalmopathy. Amplified regions were TCR beta CDR3 sequences from RNA transcripts. A first-round RT-PCR of the TCR CDR3 used the HTBI primer set. TCRdb processed the multiplex PCR reads anew with MiXCR; each CDR3 protein has one entry. The table has about 770,000 distinct CDR3 sequences, around 20% seen once. Blood was obtained at the first hyperthyroidism diagnosis, which preceded any ophthalmopathy symptoms. V was pared by 3 bases and J by 0 bases, with 9 bases between. This CDR3 has 15 residues. CDR1 and CDR2 (germline): MGHDK, SYGVNS.

The sequenced sample consisted of blood. The gene calls are TRBV25-1 and TRBJ2-1; D uncertain. This sequence originates from a woman between 45 and 65 years old with Graves' hyperthyroidism that later progressed to Graves' ophthalmopathy. CDR3 nucleotides: TGTGCCAGCAGTGATCCCTCATTCTCCTACAATGAGCAGTTCTTC. As protein: CASSDPSFSYNEQFF.